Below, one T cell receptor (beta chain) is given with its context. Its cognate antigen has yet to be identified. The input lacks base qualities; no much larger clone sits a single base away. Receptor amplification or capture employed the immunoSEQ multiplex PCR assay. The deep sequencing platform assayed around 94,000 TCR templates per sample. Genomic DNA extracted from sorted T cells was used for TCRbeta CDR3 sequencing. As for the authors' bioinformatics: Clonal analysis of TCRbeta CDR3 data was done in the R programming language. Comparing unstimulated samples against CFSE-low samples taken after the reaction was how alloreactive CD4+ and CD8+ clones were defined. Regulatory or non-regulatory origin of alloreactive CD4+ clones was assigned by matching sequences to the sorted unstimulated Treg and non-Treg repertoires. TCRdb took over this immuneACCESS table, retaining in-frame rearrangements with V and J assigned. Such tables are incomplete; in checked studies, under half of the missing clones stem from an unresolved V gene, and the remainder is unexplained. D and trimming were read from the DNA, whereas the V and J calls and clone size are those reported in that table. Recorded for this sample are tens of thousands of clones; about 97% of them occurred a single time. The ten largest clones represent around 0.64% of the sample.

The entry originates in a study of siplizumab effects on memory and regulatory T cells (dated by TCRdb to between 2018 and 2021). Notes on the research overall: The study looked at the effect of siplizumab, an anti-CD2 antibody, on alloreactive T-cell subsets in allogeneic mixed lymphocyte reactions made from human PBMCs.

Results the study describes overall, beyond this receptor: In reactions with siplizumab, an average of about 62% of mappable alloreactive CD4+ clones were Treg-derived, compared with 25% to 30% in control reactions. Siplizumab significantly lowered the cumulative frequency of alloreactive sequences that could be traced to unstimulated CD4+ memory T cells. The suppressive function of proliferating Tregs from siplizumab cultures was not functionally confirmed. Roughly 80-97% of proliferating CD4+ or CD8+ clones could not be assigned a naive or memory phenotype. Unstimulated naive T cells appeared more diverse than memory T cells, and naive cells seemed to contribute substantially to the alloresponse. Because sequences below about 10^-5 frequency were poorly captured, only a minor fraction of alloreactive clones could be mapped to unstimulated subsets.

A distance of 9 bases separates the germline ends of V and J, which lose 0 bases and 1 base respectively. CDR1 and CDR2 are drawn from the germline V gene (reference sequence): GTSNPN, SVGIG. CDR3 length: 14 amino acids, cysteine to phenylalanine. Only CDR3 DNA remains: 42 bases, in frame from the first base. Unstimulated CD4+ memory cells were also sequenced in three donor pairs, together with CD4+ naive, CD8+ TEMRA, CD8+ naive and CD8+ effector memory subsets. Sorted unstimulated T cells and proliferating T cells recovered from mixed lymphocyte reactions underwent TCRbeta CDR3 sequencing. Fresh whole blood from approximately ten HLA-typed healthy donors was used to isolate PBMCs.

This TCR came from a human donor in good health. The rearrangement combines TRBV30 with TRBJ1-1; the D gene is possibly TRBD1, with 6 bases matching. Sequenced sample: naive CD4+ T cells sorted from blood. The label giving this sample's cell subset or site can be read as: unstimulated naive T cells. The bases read TGTGCCTGGAGTGTTTGGGGACAGAACACTGAAGCTTTCTTT. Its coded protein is CAWSVWGQNTEAFF.